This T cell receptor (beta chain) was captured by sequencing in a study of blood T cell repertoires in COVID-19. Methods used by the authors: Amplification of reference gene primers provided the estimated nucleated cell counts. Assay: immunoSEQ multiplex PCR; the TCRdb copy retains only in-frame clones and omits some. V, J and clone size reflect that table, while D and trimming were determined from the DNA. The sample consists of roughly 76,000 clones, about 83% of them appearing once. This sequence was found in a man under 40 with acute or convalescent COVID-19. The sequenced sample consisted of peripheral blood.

The CDR3 loop reads CASSYEWSYEQYF. The DNA for the CDR3 is TGTGCCAGCAGTTACGAGTGGAGTTACGAGCAGTACTTC. V gene TRBV6-2 or TRBV6-3 combines with J gene TRBJ2-7; no clear D gene. Trimming cost V 2 bases and J 4 bases, with 9 bases left between them. Germline CDR1 reads MNHEY; CDR2 reads SVGEGT. The CDR3 length is 13 residues.